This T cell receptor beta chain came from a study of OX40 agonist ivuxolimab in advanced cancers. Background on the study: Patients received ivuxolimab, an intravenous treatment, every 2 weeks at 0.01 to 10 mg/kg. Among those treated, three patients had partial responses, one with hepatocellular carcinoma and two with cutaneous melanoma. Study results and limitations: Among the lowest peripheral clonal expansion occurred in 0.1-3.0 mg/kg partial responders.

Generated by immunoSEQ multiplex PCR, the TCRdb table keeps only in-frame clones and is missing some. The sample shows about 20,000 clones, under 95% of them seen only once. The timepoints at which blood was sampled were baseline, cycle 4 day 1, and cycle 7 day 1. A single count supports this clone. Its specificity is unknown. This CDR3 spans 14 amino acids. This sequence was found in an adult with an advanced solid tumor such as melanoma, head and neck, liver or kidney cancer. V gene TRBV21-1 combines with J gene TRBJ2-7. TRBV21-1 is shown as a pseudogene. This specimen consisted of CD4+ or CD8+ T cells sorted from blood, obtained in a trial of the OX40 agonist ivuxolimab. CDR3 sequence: CANLDRRSYGEQYF. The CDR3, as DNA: TGTGCCAACCTCGACCGTCGTAGTTACGGCGAGCAGTACTTC.